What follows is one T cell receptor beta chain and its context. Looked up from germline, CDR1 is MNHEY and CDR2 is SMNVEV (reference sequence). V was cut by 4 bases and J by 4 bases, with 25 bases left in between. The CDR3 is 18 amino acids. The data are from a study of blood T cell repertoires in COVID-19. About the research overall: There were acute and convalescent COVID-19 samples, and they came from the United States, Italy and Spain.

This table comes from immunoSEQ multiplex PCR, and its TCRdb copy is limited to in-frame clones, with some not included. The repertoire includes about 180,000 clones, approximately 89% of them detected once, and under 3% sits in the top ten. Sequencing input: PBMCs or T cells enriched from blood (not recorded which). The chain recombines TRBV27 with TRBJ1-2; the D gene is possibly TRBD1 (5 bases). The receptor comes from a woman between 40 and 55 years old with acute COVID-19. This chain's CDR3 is CASSSLITPTAQGYGYTF. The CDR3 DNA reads TGTGCCAGCAGTTCCCTTATTACACCGACAGCCCAGGGCTATGGCTACACCTTC.